Listed here are 29 T cell receptor beta chains from one sample, sequenced in a study of Ad26.COV2.S vaccination and SARS-CoV-2 variants. Assay used: immunoSEQ multiplex PCR; TCRdb lists only in-frame clones, some missing. Among approximately 240,000 clones listed, roughly 90% were seen once. As to treatment: some 20 received Ad26.COV2.S at low or high dose, single or two shots; roughly five received placebo; per-sample allocation not given. Vaccine and placebo recipients were sampled on day 63 after the first injection. Sequencing used peripheral blood, obtained in a trial of Ad26.COV2.S vaccine versus placebo. These receptors were collected from a person between 18 and 59 years old who received the Ad26.COV2.S COVID-19 vaccine or a placebo.

The chain's CDR3 is CASSFPLRGGGYNEQFF. The CDR3, as DNA: TGTGCCAGCAGTTTCCCCCTGAGAGGGGGGGGGTACAATGAGCAGTTCTTC. The rearrangement joins TRBV28 to TRBJ2-1; the D gene is possibly TRBD2 (7 bases). Germline V lookup: CDR1 MDHEN, CDR2 SYDVKM. CDR3 length equals 17 residues. The germline V and J ends were trimmed by 3 bases and 4 bases, with 19 bases remaining between them.

The V gene is TRBV3-1 (or the pseudogene TRBV3-2), the J gene TRBJ2-1; possibly TRBD2 for D (6 bases). CDR3 size: 19 residues. CDR1 and CDR2 (germline): LGHDT, YNNKEL (reference sequence). V was shortened by 0 bases and J by 0 bases, with 18 bases between the two germline ends. The DNA of the CDR3 is TGTGCCAGCAGCCAAGATTTAGTTGGGGGGACCCGCTCCTACAATGAGCAGTTCTTC. Amino acid sequence: CASSQDLVGGTRSYNEQFF.

The gene calls are TRBV6-5 and TRBJ1-6; D is unresolved. In germline, CDR1 is MNHEY, CDR2 SVGAGI. The V gene lost 2 bases and the J gene lost 10 bases, with 6 bases spanning the gap. The CDR3 has 12 residues. The CDR3 nucleotides are TGTGCCAGCAGTTACGATCGCTCACCCCTCCACTTT. Its protein product is CASSYDRSPLHF.

J is TRBJ1-1 and V is TRBV7-2; a possible D gene is TRBD1 (5 bases). The germline CDR1 and CDR2 sequences are SGHTA and FQGNSA. Trimming removed 2 bases at V and 2 bases at J, with 18 bases between. The length of the CDR3 is 17 residues. The CDR3 DNA is TGTGCCAGCAGCTTAAGGGCTCTCAGGGTCTACAACACTGAAGCTTTCTTT. The encoded protein is CASSLRALRVYNTEAFF.

The rearrangement links TRBV5-5 to TRBJ2-7; 9 nucleotides agree with TRBD1. CDR1 and CDR2 from the germline V gene are SGHKS and YYEKEE (reference sequence). The CDR3 totals 14 residues. J was trimmed by 7 bases and V by 3 bases; bases with no gene match: 8. The CDR3 region has the DNA TGTGCCAGCAGCTGGGACAGGGCTGGAGTGGAGCAGTACTTC. Amino acid sequence: CASSWDRAGVEQYF.

This clone showed up just once. The chain has TRBV28 and TRBJ2-7, with TRBD2 matching 9 bases. CDR1 is MDHEN and CDR2 is SYDVKM in the germline V gene. This CDR3 is 13 amino acids long. With V trimmed by 11 bases and J by 2 bases, 7 bases remained unmatched. The CDR3 here is CAHRLAGTYEQYF. The CDR3 nucleotides read TGTGCCCACCGGCTAGCGGGAACCTACGAGCAGTACTTC.

The V call is TRBV7-8, the J call TRBJ1-5; D not resolved. This CDR3 has 19 amino acids. V was cut by 1 base and J by 0 bases, with 19 bases left in between. Germline lookup yields CDR1 SGHVS and CDR2 FQNEAQ. This CDR3 reads CASSLEGFGRPYSNQPQHF. In DNA form, the CDR3 reads TGTGCCAGCAGCTTAGAAGGTTTTGGGAGGCCTTATAGCAATCAGCCCCAGCATTTT.

V usage is TRBV11-3 and J usage is TRBJ2-2; 10 nucleotides agree with TRBD1. The junction had 1 base not matched to a gene; V was cut back by 3 bases and J by 6 bases. Per the germline V gene, CDR1 is SGHNT and CDR2 is YENEEA. CDR3 length equals 14 residues. The DNA of the CDR3 is TGTGCCAGCAGCTTGGGGACAGGGGCCGGGGAGCTGTTTTTT. Residues: CASSLGTGAGELFF.

The chain has TRBV15 and TRBJ1-5; D ambiguous. Germline assignment: CDR1 LNHNV and CDR2 YYDKDF (reference sequence). V lost 5 bases to trimming and J lost 4 bases, with 12 bases between them. This CDR3 is 14 amino acids long. CDR3 sequence reads: CATSDQLGNQPQHF. In DNA, the CDR3 is TGTGCCACCAGCGATCAGTTAGGAAATCAGCCCCAGCATTTT.

The chain joins TRBV25-1 to TRBJ1-4; D remains ambiguous. V shed 2 bases and J shed 10 bases, with 14 bases lying between them. From germline, CDR1 is MGHDK and CDR2 SYGVNS. This CDR3 region has 14 residues. This CDR3 reads CASSERLNEAKLFF. The CDR3 nucleotides are TGTGCCAGCAGTGAAAGGTTGAACGAGGCAAAACTGTTTTTT.

This chain uses TRBV7-6 with TRBJ2-1; D uncertain. Trimming stripped 1 base from V and 1 base from J, with 14 bases between. The CDR3 has 17 amino acids. Germline CDR1 and CDR2: SGHVS and FNYEAQ. CDR3 nucleotides: TGTGCCAGCAGCTTAGGAGAGTGGGGTTTGTCCTACAATGAGCAGTTCTTC. Its translation: CASSLGEWGLSYNEQFF.

J is TRBJ2-7 and V is TRBV29-1, with TRBD1 as a possible D gene (5 bases). The CDR3 length is 13 residues. Looked up from germline, CDR1 is SQVTM and CDR2 is ANQGSEA. V gave up 5 bases and J gave up 3 bases, with 14 bases separating them. DNA of the CDR3: TGCAGCGTTCCAGGGCAGGGTAACTACGAGCAGTACTTC. Translating it yields CSVPGQGNYEQYF.

J is TRBJ2-5 and V is TRBV11-2; a possible D gene is TRBD1 (5 bases). Deletions cut 8 bases from V and 1 base from J, with 11 bases between. The CDR3 has 13 residues. Per germline, CDR1 SGHAT and CDR2 FQNNGV. CDR3 nucleotides: TGTGCCAGCGCCACGACAGTCCAAGAGACCCAGTACTTC. This codes for CASATTVQETQYF.

The V gene is TRBV7-2, the J gene TRBJ2-1; D unresolved. The germline V and J ends were trimmed by 5 bases and 7 bases, with 15 bases remaining between them. The CDR3 sequence is 14 residues long. The germline V gene has CDR1 SGHTA and CDR2 FQGNSA. DNA for the CDR3: TGTGCCAGCAGCCAACATCGAGCTTGGAATGAGCAGTTCTTC. It yields the protein CASSQHRAWNEQFF.

The chain has TRBV11-2 and TRBJ2-3; TRBD2 matches at 8 bases. The CDR3 totals 16 residues. Germline V lookup: CDR1 SGHAT, CDR2 FQNNGV. After removal of 0 bases from V and 4 bases from J, the junction contained 6 bases not matched to a gene. The CDR3 nucleotides are TGTGCCAGCAGCTTAGATCTGGGACTAGGGGCAGATACGCAGTATTTT. Its protein is CASSLDLGLGADTQYF.

About this clone: Other DNA variants within this sample encode the same CDR3. The chain has TRBV3-1 (or the pseudogene TRBV3-2) and TRBJ2-2, with TRBD2 identical over 9 bases. The V gene end was trimmed by 4 bases and the J gene end by 2 bases; junction bases not matched to a gene: 8. The germline gives CDR1 LGHDT, CDR2 YNNKEL (reference sequence). This CDR3 is built from 17 residues. The CDR3 nucleotides are TGTGCCAGCAGCCCCCTCTCCGGGACTAGCAACACCGGGGAGCTGTTTTTT. It codes for CASSPLSGTSNTGELFF.

The chain couples TRBV11-3 to TRBJ2-7; unclear D gene. The CDR3 totals 13 residues. V was shortened by 6 bases and J by 1 base, with 10 bases between the two germline ends. CDR1 and CDR2 from the germline V gene are SGHNT and YENEEA. Here the CDR3 DNA reads TGTGCCAGCAGGTTCAGTGGATCCTACGAGCAGTACTTC. Translation: CASRFSGSYEQYF.

V and J are TRBV30 and TRBJ2-7, with D possibly TRBD1 on 7 matching bases. V lost 0 bases and J 0 bases, leaving 12 bases between the germline ends. Germline assignment: CDR1 GTSNPN and CDR2 SVGIG (reference sequence). CDR3 length: 15 residues. The CDR3 loop reads CAWSVAGTVSYEQYF. In DNA form, the CDR3 reads TGTGCCTGGAGTGTGGCGGGGACAGTCTCCTACGAGCAGTACTTC. The whole variable domain, filled in from reference TRBV30 and TRBJ2-7, reads SQTIHQWPATLVQPVGSPLSLECTVEGTSNPNLYWYRQAAGRGLQLLFYSVGIGQISSEVPQNLSASRPQDRQFILSSKKLLLSDSGFYLCAWSVAGTVSYEQYFGPGTRLTVT.

V gene TRBV7-2 combines with J gene TRBJ2-2, with D possibly being TRBD2 (5 bases). The CDR3 spans 14 residues. Germline V gene sequence: CDR1 SGHTA, CDR2 FQGNSA. V was pared by 1 base and J by 5 bases, with 8 bases between. The DNA for the CDR3 is TGTGCCAGCAGCTTAGGACGGGGAACCGGGGAGCTGTTTTTT. Translation: CASSLGRGTGELFF. Using reference TRBV7-2 and TRBJ2-2 for the parts outside the CDR3, the full variable domain is GAGVSQSPSNKVTEKGKDVELRCDPISGHTALYWYRQSLGQGLEFLIYFQGNSAPDKSGLPSDRFSAERTGGSVSTLTIQRTQQEDSAVYLCASSLGRGTGELFFGEGSRLTVL.

J is TRBJ2-5 and V is TRBV2, with unresolved D. Germline V gene sequence: CDR1 SNHLY, CDR2 FYNNEI. Trimming left V 7 bases short and J 4 bases short, with 7 bases between. The CDR3 has 11 residues. The CDR3 protein is CASTIRETQYF. The CDR3 bases are TGTGCCAGCACTATACGAGAGACCCAGTACTTC.

This rearrangement joins TRBV28 to TRBJ1-5; a weak D match, TRBD1 (5 bases). V was trimmed by 4 bases and J by 5 bases, leaving 24 bases between them. The CDR3 has 18 amino acids. CDR1 is MDHEN and CDR2 is SYDVKM in the germline V gene. The CDR3 reads CASSSPLTGTGFYQPQHF. DNA of the CDR3: TGTGCCAGCAGTTCCCCCCTTACCGGGACGGGGTTTTATCAGCCCCAGCATTTT.

The rearrangement joins TRBV5-1 to TRBJ1-4; tentatively, D is TRBD1 (6 bases). The CDR3 is made up of 15 amino acids. The germline V gene has CDR1 SGHRS and CDR2 YFSETQ. Deletions cut 4 bases from V and 7 bases from J, with 17 bases between. The CDR3 DNA sequence: TGCGCCAGCAGCCCCGGGGGCGAAGTTGGTGAAAAACTGTTTTTT. Translated, it gives CASSPGGEVGEKLFF.

Written as DNA, the CDR3 is TGTGCCAGCAGGAGGGGAACTAGCGGGGGCACAGATACGCAGTATTTT. Protein sequence: CASRRGTSGGTDTQYF. The rearrangement links TRBV25-1 to TRBJ2-3, with 10 positions matching TRBD2. Trimming cost V 6 bases and J 1 base; bases outside gene matches: 7. Germline V lookup: CDR1 MGHDK, CDR2 SYGVNS. The CDR3 length is 16 residues.

The chain couples TRBV18 to TRBJ1-1, with 10 nucleotides matching TRBD1. The ends lost 4 bases at V and 4 bases at J; junction bases unmatched: 6. The CDR3 covers 15 residues. Germline V CDR1 and CDR2: KGHSH, LQKENI. CDR3 in DNA: TGTGCCAGCTCACTTAAAGGGACAGGGGTCACTGAAGCTTTCTTT. It codes for CASSLKGTGVTEAFF.

The chain is built from TRBV12-3 or TRBV12-4 and TRBJ2-1, with TRBD2 identical over 7 bases. V lost 2 bases and J lost 8; bases outside the gene matches: 3. This CDR3 is 13 amino acids long. The CDR3 here is CASSLMGGDEQFF. CDR3 DNA: TGTGCCAGCAGTTTAATGGGGGGGGATGAGCAGTTCTTC.

V usage is TRBV12-3 or TRBV12-4 and J usage is TRBJ1-4; 9 bases align to TRBD1. Unmatched junction bases numbered 4, after V lost 6 bases and J lost 8 bases. This CDR3 spans 13 amino acids. CDR3 loop: CASRTGGVEKLFF. For the CDR3, the DNA is TGTGCCAGCAGGACAGGGGGAGTCGAAAAACTGTTTTTT.

The rearrangement uses TRBV4-1 and TRBJ1-1; TRBD1 is a possible D gene (6 bases). V shed 5 bases and J shed 1 base, with 8 bases lying between them. CDR3 length: 13 residues. Looked up from germline, CDR1 is MGHRA and CDR2 is YSYEKL. The CDR3 sequence is CASSFRGNTEAFF. The CDR3 DNA reads TGCGCCAGCAGCTTCAGGGGGAACACTGAAGCTTTCTTT.

The chain employs TRBV7-2 and TRBJ2-1, with no clear D. The CDR3 spans 12 residues. Germline CDR1 is SGHTA and CDR2 is FQGNSA. V was pared by 5 bases and J by 10 bases, with 12 bases between. The CDR3 here is CASSPRRSEQFF. CDR3 DNA sequence: TGTGCCAGCAGCCCCCGTCGCTCGGAGCAGTTCTTC.

The gene calls are TRBV13 and TRBJ2-7; weak D call: TRBD1 (6 bases). In germline, CDR1 is PRHDT, CDR2 FYEKMQ (reference sequence). V was shortened by 5 bases and J by 2 bases, with 13 bases between the two germline ends. The CDR3 sequence is 14 residues long. The CDR3 loop is CASSLTTGPYEQYF. The CDR3 nucleotides are TGTGCCAGCAGCCTGACAACAGGGCCCTACGAGCAGTACTTC.